This T cell receptor (beta chain) was found in a study of cytomegalovirus exposure and HLA in healthy donors. Whole-study findings and limits: Across all donors, roughly uniform sequencing depth was an assumption of the presence/absence analyses. Reportedly, cytomegalovirus status was diagnosed with high sensitivity and specificity. Differences between HLA loci emerged in a later analysis of TCR association rates, with DRB1 most and HLA-C fewest.

Germline lookup yields CDR1 SGHTA and CDR2 FQGNSA. CDR3 size: 15 residues. Trimming cost V 3 bases and J 5 bases; bases outside gene matches: 6. Researchers ran the PCR with 60 Vbeta and 13 Jbeta primers. This table comes from immunoSEQ multiplex PCR, and its TCRdb copy is limited to in-frame clones, with some not included. The table has 50,000 to 70,000 clones, over 50% seen once. Points on this clone: Its antigen is undetermined.

This receptor was obtained from a man in his thirties or forties in good health and CMV-seronegative. The rearrangement uses TRBV7-2 and TRBJ2-1; 8 bases align to TRBD2. The sequenced sample was PBMCs. CDR3 in DNA: TGTGCCAGCAGCTTCACCGGGGGGGGAAACAATGAGCAGTTCTTC. As protein: CASSFTGGGNNEQFF.